This entry lists 10 T cell receptor beta chains sequenced from one sample in a study of cytomegalovirus exposure and HLA in healthy donors. PCR amplification relied on 60 Vbeta primers (plus 13 Jbeta primers). TCRdb's copy holds only in-frame clones and misses some; the assay was immunoSEQ multiplex PCR. The sample has some 140,000 clones, 55% to 80% seen once. Sequences were obtained from PBMCs. These receptors were obtained from a woman between 35 and 50 years old in good health and CMV-seronegative.

The chain links TRBV9 to TRBJ2-1; 9 bases are a match to TRBD2. Trimming at V came to 0 bases and at J to 8 bases, leaving 9 bases not matched to a gene. This CDR3 comprises 16 residues. Germline CDR1 reads SGDLS; CDR2 reads YYNGEE. DNA of the CDR3: TGTGCCAGCAGCGTAGCTGGGGCTAGCGGGGAGGATGAGCAGTTCTTC. Amino acid sequence: CASSVAGASGEDEQFF.

V gene TRBV15 combines with J gene TRBJ1-2; weak D call: TRBD1 (5 bases). Trimming removed 3 bases from V and 0 bases from J, with 8 bases in between. CDR3 size: 14 residues. Per germline, CDR1 LNHNV and CDR2 YYDKDF (reference sequence). The DNA for the CDR3 is TGTGCCACCAGCAGTCCAGGGACTAACTATGGCTACACCTTC. It codes for CATSSPGTNYGYTF.

The J gene is TRBJ1-5, the V gene TRBV30, with D maybe TRBD1 (6 bases). The CDR3 runs 16 residues. The germline V gene has CDR1 GTSNPN and CDR2 SVGIG (reference sequence). Trimming left V 2 bases short and J 3 bases short, with 17 bases between. CDR3 residues: CAWSQRYTGYNQPQHF. The CDR3, as DNA: TGTGCCTGGAGTCAGCGTTACACAGGGTACAATCAGCCCCAGCATTTT.

The rearrangement joins TRBV28 to TRBJ2-2; a possible D gene is TRBD2 (7 bases). Germline-derived CDR1 and CDR2 are MDHEN and SYDVKM. This CDR3 region has 17 residues. V was trimmed by 5 bases and J by 0 bases, leaving 16 bases between them. CDR3 nucleotide sequence: TGTGCCAGCAGTCCCCATGGGGGGGCAACGAACACCGGGGAGCTGTTTTTT. This codes for CASSPHGGATNTGELFF. Combining the CDR3 with reference TRBV28 and TRBJ2-2 gives the whole variable domain DVKVTQSSRYLVKRTGEKVFLECVQDMDHENMFWYRQDPGLGLRLIYFSYDVKMKEKGDIPEGYSVSREKKERFSLILESASTNQTSMYLCASSPHGGATNTGELFFGEGSRLTVL.

This chain uses TRBV10-3 with TRBJ2-7; D is possibly TRBD1 (5 bases). Germline-derived CDR1 and CDR2 are ENHRY and SYGVKD. The CDR3 is made up of 12 amino acids. V was shortened by 4 bases and J by 6 bases, with 10 bases between the two germline ends. CDR3 nucleotides: TGTGCCATCAGTGCAGGGATGGTCGAGCAGTACTTC. It specifies CAISAGMVEQYF.

In this sample, this clone turned up a few times. This sequence joins TRBV19 and TRBJ1-1, with D perhaps matching TRBD1 (6 bases). Germline CDR1 reads LNHDA; CDR2 reads SQIVND (reference sequence). This CDR3 spans 12 amino acids. The V gene lost 7 bases and the J gene lost 4 bases, with 10 bases spanning the gap. The CDR3: CASIAGATEAFF. The CDR3 region has the DNA TGTGCCAGTATTGCAGGGGCCACTGAAGCTTTCTTT.

This clone has only one observation. This rearrangement joins TRBV2 to TRBJ2-3; TRBD1 aligns across 7 bases. Germline-derived CDR1 and CDR2 are SNHLY and FYNNEI. The CDR3 consists of 14 residues. With 6 bases clipped from V and 2 bases from J, the junction kept 5 bases outside the gene matches. The CDR3 DNA sequence: TGTGCCAGCAGGATGACAGGGCCCACAGATACGCAGTATTTT. The encoded protein is CASRMTGPTDTQYF. Complete variable domain (other parts from reference TRBV2 and TRBJ2-3): EPEVTQTPSHQVTQMGQEVILRCVPISNHLYFYWYRQILGQKVEFLVSFYNNEISEKSEIFDDQFSVERPDGSNFTLKIRSTKLEDSAMYFCASRMTGPTDTQYFGPGTRLTVL.

The chain employs TRBV7-9 and TRBJ2-2; 10 bases map to TRBD1. V lost 5 bases and J lost 4; bases outside the gene matches: 7. The length of the CDR3 is 16 residues. The V gene's germline CDR1 is SEHNR and CDR2 FQNEAQ (reference sequence). CDR3 sequence: CASSQGGQGTTGELFF. DNA for the CDR3: TGTGCCAGCAGCCAGGGGGGACAGGGGACCACCGGGGAGCTGTTTTTT.

This clone was seen only a few times. The gene calls are TRBV5-6 and TRBJ2-7; 8 bases match TRBD2. Germline V gene sequence: CDR1 SGHDT, CDR2 YYEEEE. The CDR3 is 15 amino acids. The V gene end was trimmed by 4 bases and the J gene end by 1 base; junction bases not matched to a gene: 7. DNA for the CDR3: TGTGCCAGCAGCCGGGGGGGGGTGAGGTCCTACGAGCAGTACTTC. This sequence encodes CASSRGGVRSYEQYF.

This clone has a handful of counts. The chain links TRBV6-5 to TRBJ2-7; TRBD1 might be the D (6 bases). The germline V gene encodes CDR1 MNHEY and CDR2 SVGAGI. The CDR3 totals 13 residues. The germline V and J ends were trimmed by 11 bases and 2 bases, with 16 bases remaining between them. Here the CDR3 reads CAVAPDRAYEQYF. The CDR3 DNA follows: TGTGCCGTGGCCCCGGACAGAGCCTACGAGCAGTACTTC.